This TCR beta chain comes out of a study of blood T cells in healthy people across ages (dated by TCRdb to between 2014 and 2016). Background for the entire study: Template switching captured roughly one uniquely barcoded TCR beta cDNA molecule per two T cells in model experiments. To track age-related changes in TCR beta repertoire diversity, the study relied on deep sequencing normalized with unique cDNA molecular identifiers. Four age groups were formed from the donors: young (average approximately 17 years), middle-aged (around 40), aged (more than 55) and long-lived (82). Donors of different ages were randomly distributed across sequencing lanes to avoid experimental bias. For two donors (one aged 18 to 30 and one aged 80 or older), the study analyzed two additional independent replicas of 1 million unique cDNA reads from the same blood draw.

In the case of this clonotype: It lacks a known antigen. No base qualities exist here, and no much larger clone lies one base off it.

The V and J ends are trimmed by 1 base and 4 bases, leaving 13 bases between them. From the cysteine up to the phenylalanine, the CDR3 has a length of 15 residues. Only CDR3 DNA remains: 45 bases, in frame from the first base. The method was 5' RACE. Sequencing instrument: Illumina HiSeq 2500. The second PCR ran for roughly 7 to 12 cycles and used a J-beta primer mix along with a sample-barcoded 5' primer. Each TCR beta cDNA molecule received a unique molecular identifier from a template-switch 5' adaptor carrying 12 random nucleotides. At least 2.5 million CDR3-containing paired-end reads were obtained from each sample. First-strand cDNA synthesis was performed from all RNA using the Mint cDNA synthesis kit, with priming by a TRBC-specific oligonucleotide. Following uracil-DNA glycosylase treatment, all cDNA underwent a first 18-cycle PCR with the universal primers M1SS and BC2_uni_R. The authors' pipeline ran thus. Normalization of each sample was performed by random selection of 1 million high-quality reads, each carrying a distinct molecular identifier. Reads with shared molecular identifiers were discarded instead of being binned into consensus sequences. MiTCR, set to a Q25 quality threshold and the strictest error-elimination algorithm, was used for CDR3 identification, clonotype clustering and error correction. A nonparametric unseen species model with Euler transformation was used to estimate a lower bound on total TCR beta diversity. TCRdb trimmed public reads at Q25 via fastp, called clones via MiXCR and kept in-frame beta chains. For every CDR3 protein sequence, its rows merge into one entry that carries the most common genes and DNA. The V and J calls and clone size are TCRdb's, not the authors'. In this sample the table shows 700,000 to 850,000 distinct CDR3 sequences, about 55% of which occur a single time. Approximately 40% of the sample rests with the top ten.

Donors were a few dozen systemically healthy Caucasian individuals from Russia aged roughly 6 to 95 years. Ten milliliters of peripheral blood were drawn from each donor into EDTA-treated Vacutainer tubes. Ficoll-Paque density-gradient centrifugation was used to isolate PBMCs, with at least 7 million obtained per sample. Total RNA, at least 5.5 micrograms per sample, was extracted from PBMCs with Trizol reagent. The percentages of naive CD45RAhigh/CD27high T cells were determined by flow cytometry on a PBMC aliquot from every donor. General conclusions and limits of the study: Because profiling used bulk unsorted PBMCs, naive and antigen-experienced compartments could not be compared conclusively. As age increased, observed TCR beta diversity per million T cells dropped in a roughly linear way, and a significant reduction was already evident by age around 41. Compared with the aged group, the long-lived group had more naive CD4+ T cells, fewer expanded clones and increased TCR diversity, a pattern suggesting age selection. The CMV infection status of donors was not known, potentially confounding age-related changes in expanded clonotypes. A strong correlation was found between observed TCR beta diversity and the percentage of naive T cells measured by flow cytometry. Estimates of total diversity from one million sequenced T cells were regarded as lower bounds and underestimates.

Input material: blood. The clonotype originates from an elderly man in good health. Recombination connected TRBV12-3 or TRBV12-4 to TRBJ1-2, and TRBD1 may be the D gene, going by 6 matching bases. CDR3 loop: CASSLGAGVTYGYTF. The nucleotides read TGTGCCAGCAGTTTAGGAGCAGGGGTTACCTATGGCTACACCTTC.